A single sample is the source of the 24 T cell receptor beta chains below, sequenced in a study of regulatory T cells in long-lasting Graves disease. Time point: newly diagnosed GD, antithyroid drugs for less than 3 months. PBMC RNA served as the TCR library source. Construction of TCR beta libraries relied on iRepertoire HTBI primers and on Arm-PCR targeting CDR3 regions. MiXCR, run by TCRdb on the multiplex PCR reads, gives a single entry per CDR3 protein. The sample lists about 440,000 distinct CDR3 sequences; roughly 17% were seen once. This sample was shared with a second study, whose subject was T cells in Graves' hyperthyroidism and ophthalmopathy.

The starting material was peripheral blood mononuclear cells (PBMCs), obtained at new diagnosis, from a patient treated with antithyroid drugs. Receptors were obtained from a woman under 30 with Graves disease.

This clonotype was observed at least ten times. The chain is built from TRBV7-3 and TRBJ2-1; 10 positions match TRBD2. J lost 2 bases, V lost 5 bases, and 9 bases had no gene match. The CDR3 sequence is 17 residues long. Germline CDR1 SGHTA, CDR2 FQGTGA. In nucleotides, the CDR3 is TGTGCCAGCAGCCCCCAACCGGGACTAGCGACCTACAATGAGCAGTTCTTC. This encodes CASSPQPGLATYNEQFF.

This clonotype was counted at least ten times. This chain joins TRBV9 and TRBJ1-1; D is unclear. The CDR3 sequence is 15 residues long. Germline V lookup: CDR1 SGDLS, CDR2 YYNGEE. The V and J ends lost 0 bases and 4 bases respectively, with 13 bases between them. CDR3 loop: CASSVEPGSGTEAFF. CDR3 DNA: TGTGCCAGCAGCGTAGAACCGGGGAGCGGCACTGAAGCTTTCTTT.

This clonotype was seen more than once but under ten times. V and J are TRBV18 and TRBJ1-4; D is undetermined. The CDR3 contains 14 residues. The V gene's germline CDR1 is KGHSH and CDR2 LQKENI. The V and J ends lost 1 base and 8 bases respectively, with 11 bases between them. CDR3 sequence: CASSPQVFEEKLFF. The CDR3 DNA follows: TGTGCCAGCTCACCACAGGTATTCGAGGAAAAACTGTTTTTT. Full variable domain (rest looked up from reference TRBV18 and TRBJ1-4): NAGVMQNPRHLVRRRGQEARLRCSPMKGHSHVYWYRQLPEEGLKFMVYLQKENIIDESGMPKERFSAEFPKEGPSILRIQQVVRGDSAAYFCASSPQVFEEKLFFGSGTQLSVL.

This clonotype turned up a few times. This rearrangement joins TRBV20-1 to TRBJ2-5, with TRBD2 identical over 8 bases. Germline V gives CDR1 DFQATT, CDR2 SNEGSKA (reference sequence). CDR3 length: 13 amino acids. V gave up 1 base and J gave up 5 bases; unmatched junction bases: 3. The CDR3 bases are TGCAGTGCTAGAGTAGCGGGAACGGAGACCCAGTACTTC. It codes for CSARVAGTETQYF.

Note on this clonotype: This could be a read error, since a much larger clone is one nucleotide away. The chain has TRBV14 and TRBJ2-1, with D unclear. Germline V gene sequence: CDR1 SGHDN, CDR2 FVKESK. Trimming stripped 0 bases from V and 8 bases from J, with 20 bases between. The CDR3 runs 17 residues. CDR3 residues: CASSQDSRPGPPYEQFF. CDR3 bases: TGTGCCAGCAGCCAAGATTCTAGGCCAGGTCCACCATATGAGCAGTTCTTC.

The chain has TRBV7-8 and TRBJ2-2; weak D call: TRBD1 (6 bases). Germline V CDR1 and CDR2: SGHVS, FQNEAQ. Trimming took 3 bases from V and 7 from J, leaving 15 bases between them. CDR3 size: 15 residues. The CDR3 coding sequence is TGTGCCAGCAGCTTGGGGGCGCAGGGCATCGGGGAGCTGTTTTTT. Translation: CASSLGAQGIGELFF. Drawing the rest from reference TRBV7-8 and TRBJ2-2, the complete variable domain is GAGVSQSPRYKVAKRGQDVALRCDPISGHVSLFWYQQALGQGPEFLTYFQNEAQLDKSGLPSDRFFAERPEGSVSTLKIQRTQQEDSAVYLCASSLGAQGIGELFFGEGSRLTVL.

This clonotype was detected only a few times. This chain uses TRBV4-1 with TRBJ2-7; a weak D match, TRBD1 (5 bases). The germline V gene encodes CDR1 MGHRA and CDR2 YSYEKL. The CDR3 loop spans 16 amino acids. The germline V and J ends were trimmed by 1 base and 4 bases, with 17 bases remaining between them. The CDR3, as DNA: TGCGCCAGCAGCCAAGTGAGGACACCTGGCCCGTACGAGCAGTACTTC. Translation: CASSQVRTPGPYEQYF.

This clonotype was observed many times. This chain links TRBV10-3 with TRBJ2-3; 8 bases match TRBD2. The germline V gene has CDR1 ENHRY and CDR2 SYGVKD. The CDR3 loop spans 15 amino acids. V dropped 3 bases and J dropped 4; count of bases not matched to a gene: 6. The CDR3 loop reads CAISDGGRTPDTQYF. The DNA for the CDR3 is TGTGCCATCAGTGACGGCGGGAGGACACCAGATACGCAGTATTTT.

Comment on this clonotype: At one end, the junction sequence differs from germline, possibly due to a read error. The CDR3 loop reads CSAKEETQYF. CDR3 DNA sequence: TGCAGCGCTAAGGAGGAGACCCAGTACTTC. V gene TRBV20-1 combines with J gene TRBJ2-5; D is unclear. Germline values: CDR1 DFQATT, CDR2 SNEGSKA (reference sequence). The CDR3 is 10 amino acids.

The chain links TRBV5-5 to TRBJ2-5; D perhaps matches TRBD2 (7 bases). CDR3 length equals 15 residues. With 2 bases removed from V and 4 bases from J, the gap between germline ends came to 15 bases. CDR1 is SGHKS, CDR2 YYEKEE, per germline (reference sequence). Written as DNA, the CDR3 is TGTGCCAGCAGCTTACAGGGATGGACTAGAGAGACCCAGTACTTC. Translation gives CASSLQGWTRETQYF.

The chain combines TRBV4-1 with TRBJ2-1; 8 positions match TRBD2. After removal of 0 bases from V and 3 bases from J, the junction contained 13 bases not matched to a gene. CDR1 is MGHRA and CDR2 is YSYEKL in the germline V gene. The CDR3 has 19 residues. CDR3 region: CASSQDRARLARSYNEQFF. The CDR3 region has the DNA TGCGCCAGCAGCCAAGATCGGGCCCGACTAGCGAGGAGCTACAATGAGCAGTTCTTC.

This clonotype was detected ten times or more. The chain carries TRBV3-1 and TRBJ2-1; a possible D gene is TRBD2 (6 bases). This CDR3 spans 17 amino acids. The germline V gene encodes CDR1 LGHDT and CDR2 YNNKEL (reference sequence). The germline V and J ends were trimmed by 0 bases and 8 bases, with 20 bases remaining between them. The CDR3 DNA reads TGTGCCAGCAGCCAAGATTCTAGTGTGGAGGGAAGGGATGAGCAGTTCTTC. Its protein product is CASSQDSSVEGRDEQFF.

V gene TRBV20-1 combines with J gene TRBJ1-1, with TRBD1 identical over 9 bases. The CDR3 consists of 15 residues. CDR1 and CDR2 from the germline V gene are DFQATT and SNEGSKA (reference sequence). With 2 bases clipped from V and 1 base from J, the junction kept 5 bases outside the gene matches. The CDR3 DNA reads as TGCAGTGCTAGAAACCCGGGACAGGGGAACACTGAAGCTTTCTTT. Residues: CSARNPGQGNTEAFF.

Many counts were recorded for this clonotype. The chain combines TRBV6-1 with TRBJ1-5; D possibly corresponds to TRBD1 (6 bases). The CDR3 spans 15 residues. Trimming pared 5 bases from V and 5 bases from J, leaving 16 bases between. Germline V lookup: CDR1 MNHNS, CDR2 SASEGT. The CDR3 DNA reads TGTGCCAGCAGTCCCCACAGGGACGGGGATCAGCCCCAGCATTTT. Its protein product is CASSPHRDGDQPQHF.

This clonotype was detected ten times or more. The CDR3 coding sequence is TGTGCCAGCAGCCTAGCGGGAGAGTCAGATACGCAGTATTTT. Its translation is CASSLAGESDTQYF. The chain is built from TRBV3-1 and TRBJ2-3; 9 bases fit TRBD2. Germline V gives CDR1 LGHDT, CDR2 YNNKEL (reference sequence). The CDR3 has 14 residues. V shed 4 bases and J 4 bases; nucleotides not matched to a gene: 3.

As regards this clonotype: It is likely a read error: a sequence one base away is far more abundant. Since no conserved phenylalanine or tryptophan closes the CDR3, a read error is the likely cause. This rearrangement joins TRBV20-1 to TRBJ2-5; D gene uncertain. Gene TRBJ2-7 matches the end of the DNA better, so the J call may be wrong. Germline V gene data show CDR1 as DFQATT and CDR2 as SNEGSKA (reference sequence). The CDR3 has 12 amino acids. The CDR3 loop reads CSAQTVDYEQYL. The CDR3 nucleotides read TGCAGTGCCCAAACGGTGGATTACGAGCAGTACCTC.

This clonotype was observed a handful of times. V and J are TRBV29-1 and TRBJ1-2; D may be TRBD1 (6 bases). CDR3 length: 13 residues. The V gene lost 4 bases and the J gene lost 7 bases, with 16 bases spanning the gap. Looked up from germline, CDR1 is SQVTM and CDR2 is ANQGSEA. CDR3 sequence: CSVVRTAVLGYTF. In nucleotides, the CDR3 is TGCAGCGTTGTGAGGACAGCCGTTCTTGGCTACACCTTC.

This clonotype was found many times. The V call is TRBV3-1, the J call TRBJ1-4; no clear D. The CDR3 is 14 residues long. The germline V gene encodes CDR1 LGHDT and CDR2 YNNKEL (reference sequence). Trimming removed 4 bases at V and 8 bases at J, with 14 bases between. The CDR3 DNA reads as TGTGCCAGCAGCCCCGGATTCATACGCGAAAAACTGTTTTTT. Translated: CASSPGFIREKLFF.

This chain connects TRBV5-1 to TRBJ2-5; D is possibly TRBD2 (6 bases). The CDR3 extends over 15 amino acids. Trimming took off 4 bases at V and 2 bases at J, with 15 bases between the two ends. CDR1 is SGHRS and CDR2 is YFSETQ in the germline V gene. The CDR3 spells CASSRRVGWQETQYF. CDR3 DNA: TGCGCCAGCAGCCGGAGGGTTGGGTGGCAAGAGACCCAGTACTTC.

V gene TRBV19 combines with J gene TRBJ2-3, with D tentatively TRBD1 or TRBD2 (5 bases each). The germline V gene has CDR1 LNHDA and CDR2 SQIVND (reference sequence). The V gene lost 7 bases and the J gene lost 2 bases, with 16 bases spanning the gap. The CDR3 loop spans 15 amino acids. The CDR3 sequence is CASNTAPGPTDTQYF. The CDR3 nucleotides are TGTGCCAGTAACACGGCCCCGGGGCCCACAGATACGCAGTATTTT.

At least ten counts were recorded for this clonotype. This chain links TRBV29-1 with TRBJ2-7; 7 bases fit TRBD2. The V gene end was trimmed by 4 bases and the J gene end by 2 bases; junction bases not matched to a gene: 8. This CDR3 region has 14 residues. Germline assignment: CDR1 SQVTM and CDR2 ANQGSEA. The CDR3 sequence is CSVGDSGLAYEQYF. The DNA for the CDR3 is TGCAGCGTTGGCGATAGCGGGCTAGCCTACGAGCAGTACTTC.

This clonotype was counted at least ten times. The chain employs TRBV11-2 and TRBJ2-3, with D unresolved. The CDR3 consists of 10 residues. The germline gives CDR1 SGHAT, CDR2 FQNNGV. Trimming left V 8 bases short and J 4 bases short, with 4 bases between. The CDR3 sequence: CASGADTQYF. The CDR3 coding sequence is TGTGCCAGCGGAGCAGATACGCAGTATTTT.

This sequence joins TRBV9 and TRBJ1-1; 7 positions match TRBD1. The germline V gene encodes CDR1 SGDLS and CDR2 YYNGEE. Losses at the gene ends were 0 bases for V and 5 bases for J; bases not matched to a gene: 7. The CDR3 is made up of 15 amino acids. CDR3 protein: CASSVGGFRGTEAFF. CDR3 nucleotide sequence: TGTGCCAGCAGCGTAGGAGGGTTCAGGGGGACTGAAGCTTTCTTT. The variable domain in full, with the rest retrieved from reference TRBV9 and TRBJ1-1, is DSGVTQTPKHLITATGQRVTLRCSPRSGDLSVYWYQQSLDQGLQFLIQYYNGEERAKGNILERFSAQQFPDLHSELNLSSLELGDSALYFCASSVGGFRGTEAFFGQGTRLTVV.

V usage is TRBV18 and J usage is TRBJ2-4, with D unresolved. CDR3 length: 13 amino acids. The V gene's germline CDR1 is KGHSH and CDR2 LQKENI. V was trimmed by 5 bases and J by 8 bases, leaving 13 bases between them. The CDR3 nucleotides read TGTGCCAGCTCATATTCCTCGGTGGACATTCAGTACTTC. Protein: CASSYSSVDIQYF.